Reported below is one T cell receptor (beta chain). This sample was taken from a study of PD-1 blockade in classical Hodgkin lymphoma. Study details: Intravenous delivery of nivolumab at 3 mg/kg to patients occurred every 2 weeks.

After autologous stem cell transplantation all patients relapsed, and prior brentuximab vedotin exposure differed between cohorts. Assay used: immunoSEQ multiplex PCR; TCRdb lists only in-frame clones, some missing. The sample has about 100,000 clones; roughly 87% are singletons. The length of the CDR3 is 15 residues. Trimming left V 3 bases short and J 2 bases short, with 11 bases between. Germline V gives CDR1 LNHDA, CDR2 SQIVND (reference sequence). The specimen was peripheral blood mononuclear cells (PBMCs), collected before the second cycle of nivolumab. J is TRBJ1-5 and V is TRBV19; TRBD1 might be the D (6 bases). The receptor comes from a human donor with classical Hodgkin lymphoma. CDR3 sequence reads: CASSIMNRGNQPQHF. CDR3 DNA: TGTGCCAGTAGTATTATGAACAGGGGCAATCAGCCCCAGCATTTT.